Below, one T cell receptor beta chain is given with its context. This sample is part of a study of shared clonotypes between healthy human individuals. Study summary: The plates for each donor numbered three CD4 naive, three CD4 memory, two CD8 naive and one CD8 memory.

Evenly divided among several immunoSEQ plates was the genomic DNA of each subset. The data were produced by immunoSEQ multiplex PCR, yet TCRdb's version contains in-frame clones alone and is incomplete. The sample yields under 2,000,000 clones, about 95% seen once. The CDR3 totals 17 residues. Trimming took 3 bases from V and 2 from J; bases not matched to a gene: 10. Germline values: CDR1 WNHNN, CDR2 SYGVQD (reference sequence). CD45RO negativity and positive selection for CCR7 defined naive CD8 cells, a population that excluded terminally differentiated effector memory CD45RA+ cells. The chain carries TRBV10-1 and TRBJ2-7, with TRBD2 matching over 10 bases. The sequencing sample was made of naive CD8+ T cells sorted from blood. This sequence originates from a man younger than 35 in good health. This chain's CDR3 is CASSEWLAGAKAYEQYF. The CDR3 coding sequence is TGCGCCAGCAGTGAATGGCTAGCGGGAGCGAAGGCCTACGAGCAGTACTTC.